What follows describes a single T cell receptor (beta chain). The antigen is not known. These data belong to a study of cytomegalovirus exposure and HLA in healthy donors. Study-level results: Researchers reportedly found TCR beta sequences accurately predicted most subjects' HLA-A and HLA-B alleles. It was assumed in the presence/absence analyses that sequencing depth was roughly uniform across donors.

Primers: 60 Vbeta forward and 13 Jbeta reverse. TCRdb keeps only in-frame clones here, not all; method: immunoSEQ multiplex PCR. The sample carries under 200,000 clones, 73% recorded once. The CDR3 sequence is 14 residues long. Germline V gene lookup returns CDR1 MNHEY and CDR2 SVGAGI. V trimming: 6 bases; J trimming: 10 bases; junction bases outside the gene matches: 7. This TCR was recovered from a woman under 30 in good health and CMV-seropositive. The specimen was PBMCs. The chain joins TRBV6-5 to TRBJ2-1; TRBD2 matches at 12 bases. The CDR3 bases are TGTGCCAGCAGCCCTAGCGGGGGGGCGATAGAGCAGTTCTTC. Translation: CASSPSGGAIEQFF.